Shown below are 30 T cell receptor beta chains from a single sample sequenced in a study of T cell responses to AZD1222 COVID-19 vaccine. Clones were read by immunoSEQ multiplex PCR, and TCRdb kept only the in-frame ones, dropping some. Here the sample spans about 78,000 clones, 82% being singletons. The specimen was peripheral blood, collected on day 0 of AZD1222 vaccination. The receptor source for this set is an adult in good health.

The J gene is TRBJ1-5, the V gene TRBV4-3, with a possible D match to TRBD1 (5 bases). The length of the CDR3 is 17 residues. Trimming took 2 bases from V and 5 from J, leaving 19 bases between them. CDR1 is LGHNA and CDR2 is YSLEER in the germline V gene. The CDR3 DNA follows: TGCGCCAGCAGCCAACAGAAGCACCGGGGGGGGTATCAGCCCCAGCATTTT. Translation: CASSQQKHRGGYQPQHF.

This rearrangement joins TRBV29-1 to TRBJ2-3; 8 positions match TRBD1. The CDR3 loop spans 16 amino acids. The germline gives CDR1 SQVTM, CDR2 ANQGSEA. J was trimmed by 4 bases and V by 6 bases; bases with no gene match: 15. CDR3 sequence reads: CSVNGVGQAGSDTQYF. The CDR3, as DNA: TGCAGCGTCAACGGGGTGGGACAGGCGGGCTCAGATACGCAGTATTTT.

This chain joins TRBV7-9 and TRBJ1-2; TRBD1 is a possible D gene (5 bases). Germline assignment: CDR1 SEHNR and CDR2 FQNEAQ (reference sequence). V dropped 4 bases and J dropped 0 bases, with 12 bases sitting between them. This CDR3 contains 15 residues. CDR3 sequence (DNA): TGTGCCAGCAGCTCACCAGGGCTATCTAACTATGGCTACACCTTC. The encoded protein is CASSSPGLSNYGYTF.

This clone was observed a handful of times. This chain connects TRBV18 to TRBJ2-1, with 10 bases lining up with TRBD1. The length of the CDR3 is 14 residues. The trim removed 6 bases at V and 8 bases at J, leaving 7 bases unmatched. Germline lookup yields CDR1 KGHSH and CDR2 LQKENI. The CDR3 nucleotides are TGTGCCAGCTCCGACAGGGGGCGCGGAGATGAGCAGTTCTTC. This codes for CASSDRGRGDEQFF.

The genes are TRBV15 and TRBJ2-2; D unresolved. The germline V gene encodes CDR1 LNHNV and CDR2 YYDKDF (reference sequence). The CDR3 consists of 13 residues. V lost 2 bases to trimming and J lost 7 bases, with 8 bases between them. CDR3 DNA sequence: TGTGCCACCAGCAGAATTCTCGACGGGGAGCTGTTTTTT. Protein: CATSRILDGELFF. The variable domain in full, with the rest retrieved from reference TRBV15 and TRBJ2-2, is DAMVIQNPRYQVTQFGKPVTLSCSQTLNHNVMYWYQQKSSQAPKLLFHYYDKDFNNEADTPDNFQSRRPNTSFCFLDIRSPGLGDTAMYLCATSRILDGELFFGEGSRLTVL.

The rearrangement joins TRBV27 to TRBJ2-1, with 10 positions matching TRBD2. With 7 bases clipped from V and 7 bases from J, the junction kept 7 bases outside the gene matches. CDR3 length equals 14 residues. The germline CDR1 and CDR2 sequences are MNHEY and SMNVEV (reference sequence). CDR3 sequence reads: CASIKRGGLNEQFF. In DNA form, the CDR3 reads TGTGCCAGCATCAAGCGGGGGGGCCTAAATGAGCAGTTCTTC.

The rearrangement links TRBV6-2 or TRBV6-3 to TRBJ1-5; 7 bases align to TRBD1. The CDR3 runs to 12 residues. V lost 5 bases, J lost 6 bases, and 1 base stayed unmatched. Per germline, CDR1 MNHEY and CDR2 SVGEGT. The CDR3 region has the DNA TGTGCCAGCAGTGACAGGGTTCAGCCCCAGCATTTT. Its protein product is CASSDRVQPQHF.

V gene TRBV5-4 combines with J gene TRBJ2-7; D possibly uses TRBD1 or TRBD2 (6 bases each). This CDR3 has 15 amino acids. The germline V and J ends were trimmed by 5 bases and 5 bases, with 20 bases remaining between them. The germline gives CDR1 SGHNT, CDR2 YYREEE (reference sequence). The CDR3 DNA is TGTGCCAGCAGTCCGGGGGCAGGCAGACGAGACGAGCAGTACTTC. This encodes CASSPGAGRRDEQYF.

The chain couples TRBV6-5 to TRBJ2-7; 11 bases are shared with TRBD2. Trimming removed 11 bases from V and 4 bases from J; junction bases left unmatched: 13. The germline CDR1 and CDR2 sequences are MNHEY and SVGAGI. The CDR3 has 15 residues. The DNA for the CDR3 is TGTGCCGCCTTTAGCGGGGGGGCCGTTTTGTACGAGCAGTACTTC. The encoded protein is CAAFSGGAVLYEQYF.

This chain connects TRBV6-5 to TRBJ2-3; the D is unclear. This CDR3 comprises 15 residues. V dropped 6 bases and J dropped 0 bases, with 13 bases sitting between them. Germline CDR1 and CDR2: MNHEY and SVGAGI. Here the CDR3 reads CASRGMYLSTDTQYF. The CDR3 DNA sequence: TGTGCCAGCAGGGGAATGTATTTGAGCACAGATACGCAGTATTTT.

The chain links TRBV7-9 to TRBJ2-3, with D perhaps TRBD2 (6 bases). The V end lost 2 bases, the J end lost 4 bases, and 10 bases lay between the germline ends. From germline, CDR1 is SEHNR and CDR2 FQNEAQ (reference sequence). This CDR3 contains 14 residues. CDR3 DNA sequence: TGTGCCAGCAGCTTATCGGCTAGCGCAGATACGCAGTATTTT. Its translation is CASSLSASADTQYF.

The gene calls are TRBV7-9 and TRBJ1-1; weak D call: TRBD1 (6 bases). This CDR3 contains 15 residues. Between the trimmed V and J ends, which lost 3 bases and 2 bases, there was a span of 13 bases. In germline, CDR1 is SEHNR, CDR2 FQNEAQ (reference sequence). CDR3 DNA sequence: TGTGCCAGCAGCTTTGCGGACAGACCCAACACTGAAGCTTTCTTT. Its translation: CASSFADRPNTEAFF.

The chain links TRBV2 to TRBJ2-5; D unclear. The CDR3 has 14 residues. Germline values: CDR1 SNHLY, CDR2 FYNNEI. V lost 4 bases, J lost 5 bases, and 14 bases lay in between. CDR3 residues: CASSANSRKETQYF. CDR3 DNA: TGTGCCAGCAGTGCCAACTCGCGCAAGGAGACCCAGTACTTC.

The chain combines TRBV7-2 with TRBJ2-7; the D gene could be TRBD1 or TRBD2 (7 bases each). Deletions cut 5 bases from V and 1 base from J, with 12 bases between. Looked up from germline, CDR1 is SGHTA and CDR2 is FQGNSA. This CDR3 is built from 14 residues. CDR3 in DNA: TGTGCCAGCAGCATCAGGGGGGGGTCCTACGAGCAGTACTTC. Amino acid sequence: CASSIRGGSYEQYF. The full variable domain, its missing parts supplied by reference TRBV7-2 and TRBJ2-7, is GAGVSQSPSNKVTEKGKDVELRCDPISGHTALYWYRQSLGQGLEFLIYFQGNSAPDKSGLPSDRFSAERTGGSVSTLTIQRTQQEDSAVYLCASSIRGGSYEQYFGPGTRLTVT.

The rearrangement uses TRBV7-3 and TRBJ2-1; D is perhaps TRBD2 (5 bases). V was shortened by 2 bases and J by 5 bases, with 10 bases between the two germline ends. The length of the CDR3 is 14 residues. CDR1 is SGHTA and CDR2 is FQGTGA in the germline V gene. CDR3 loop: CASSLEGQHNEQFF. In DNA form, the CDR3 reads TGTGCCAGCAGCTTAGAGGGCCAGCACAATGAGCAGTTCTTC.

The CDR3 DNA reads TGTGCCAGCAGTTTAGCGGGGGGGCGGACGGAGACCCAGTACTTC. As protein: CASSLAGGRTETQYF. The J gene is TRBJ2-5, the V gene TRBV28; the match to TRBD2 covers 9 bases. V lost 2 bases, J lost 5 bases, and 6 bases stayed unmatched. Germline V lookup: CDR1 MDHEN, CDR2 SYDVKM. The CDR3 extends over 15 amino acids.

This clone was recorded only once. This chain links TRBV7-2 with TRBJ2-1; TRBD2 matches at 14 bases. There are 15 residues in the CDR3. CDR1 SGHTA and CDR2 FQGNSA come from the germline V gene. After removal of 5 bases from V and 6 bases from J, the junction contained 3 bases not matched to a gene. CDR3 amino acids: CASSRGLAGVNEQFF. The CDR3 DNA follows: TGTGCCAGCAGCCGGGGACTAGCGGGAGTCAATGAGCAGTTCTTC. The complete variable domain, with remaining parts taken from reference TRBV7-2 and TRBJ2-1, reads GAGVSQSPSNKVTEKGKDVELRCDPISGHTALYWYRQSLGQGLEFLIYFQGNSAPDKSGLPSDRFSAERTGGSVSTLTIQRTQQEDSAVYLCASSRGLAGVNEQFFGPGTRLTVL.

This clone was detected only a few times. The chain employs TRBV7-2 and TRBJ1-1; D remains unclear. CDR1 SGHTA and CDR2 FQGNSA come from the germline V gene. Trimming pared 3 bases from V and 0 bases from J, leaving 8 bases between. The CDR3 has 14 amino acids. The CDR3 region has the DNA TGTGCCAGCAGCTTGGACCGGGTGAACACTGAAGCTTTCTTT. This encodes CASSLDRVNTEAFF.

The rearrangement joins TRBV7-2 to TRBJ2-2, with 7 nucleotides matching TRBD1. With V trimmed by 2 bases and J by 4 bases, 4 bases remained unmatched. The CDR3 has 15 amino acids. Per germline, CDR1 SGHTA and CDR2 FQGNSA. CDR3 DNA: TGTGCCAGCAGCTTAAGGGGGCTGGTCACCGGGGAGCTGTTTTTT. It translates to CASSLRGLVTGELFF.

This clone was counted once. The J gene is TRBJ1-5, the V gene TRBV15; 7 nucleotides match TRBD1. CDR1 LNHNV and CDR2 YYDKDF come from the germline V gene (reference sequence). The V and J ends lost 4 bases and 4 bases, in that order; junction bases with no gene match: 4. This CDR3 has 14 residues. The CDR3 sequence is CATSTRGGNQPQHF. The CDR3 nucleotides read TGTGCCACCAGCACCAGGGGGGGTAATCAGCCCCAGCATTTT. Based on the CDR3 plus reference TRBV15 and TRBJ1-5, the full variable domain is DAMVIQNPRYQVTQFGKPVTLSCSQTLNHNVMYWYQQKSSQAPKLLFHYYDKDFNNEADTPDNFQSRRPNTSFCFLDIRSPGLGDTAMYLCATSTRGGNQPQHFGDGTRLSIL.

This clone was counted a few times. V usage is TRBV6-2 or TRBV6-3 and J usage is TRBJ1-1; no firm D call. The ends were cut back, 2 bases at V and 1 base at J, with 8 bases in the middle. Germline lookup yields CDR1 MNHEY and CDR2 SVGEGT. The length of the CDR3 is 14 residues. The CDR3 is CASSYVTGNTEAFF. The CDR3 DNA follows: TGTGCCAGCAGTTACGTCACTGGGAACACTGAAGCTTTCTTT.

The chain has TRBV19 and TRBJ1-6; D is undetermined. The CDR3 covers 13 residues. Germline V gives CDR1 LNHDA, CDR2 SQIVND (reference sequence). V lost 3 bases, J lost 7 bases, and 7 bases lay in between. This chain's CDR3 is CASSIRLNSPLHF. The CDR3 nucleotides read TGTGCCAGTAGTATCCGCCTGAATTCACCCCTCCACTTT.

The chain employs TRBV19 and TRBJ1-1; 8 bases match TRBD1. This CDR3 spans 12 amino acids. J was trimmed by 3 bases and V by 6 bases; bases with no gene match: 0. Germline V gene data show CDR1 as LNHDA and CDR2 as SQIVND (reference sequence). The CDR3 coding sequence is TGTGCCAGTAGACAGGGGGACACTGAAGCTTTCTTT. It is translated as CASRQGDTEAFF.

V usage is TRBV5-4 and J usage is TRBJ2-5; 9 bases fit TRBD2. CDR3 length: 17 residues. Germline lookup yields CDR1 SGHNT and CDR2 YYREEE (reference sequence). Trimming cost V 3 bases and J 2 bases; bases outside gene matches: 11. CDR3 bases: TGTGCCAGCAGCTCCCCCCGGGGGCGGGAGGGTCAAGAGACCCAGTACTTC. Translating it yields CASSSPRGREGQETQYF.

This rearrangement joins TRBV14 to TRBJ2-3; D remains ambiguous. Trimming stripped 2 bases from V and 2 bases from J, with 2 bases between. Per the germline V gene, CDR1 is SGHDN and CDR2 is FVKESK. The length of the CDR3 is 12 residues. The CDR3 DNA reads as TGTGCCAGCAGCCAAATCACAGATACGCAGTATTTT. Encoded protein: CASSQITDTQYF.

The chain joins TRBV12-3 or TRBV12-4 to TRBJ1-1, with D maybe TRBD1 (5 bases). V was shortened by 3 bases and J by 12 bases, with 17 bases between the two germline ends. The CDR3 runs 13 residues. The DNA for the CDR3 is TGTGCCAGCAGTTTCGATGGGCTTAAGGGGACTTTCTTT. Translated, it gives CASSFDGLKGTFF.

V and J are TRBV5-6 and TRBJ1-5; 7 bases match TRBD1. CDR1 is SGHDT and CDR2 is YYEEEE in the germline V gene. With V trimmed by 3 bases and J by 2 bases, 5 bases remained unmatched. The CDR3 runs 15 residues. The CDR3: CASSSTGNGNQPQHF. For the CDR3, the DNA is TGTGCCAGCAGCTCGACAGGGAATGGCAATCAGCCCCAGCATTTT.

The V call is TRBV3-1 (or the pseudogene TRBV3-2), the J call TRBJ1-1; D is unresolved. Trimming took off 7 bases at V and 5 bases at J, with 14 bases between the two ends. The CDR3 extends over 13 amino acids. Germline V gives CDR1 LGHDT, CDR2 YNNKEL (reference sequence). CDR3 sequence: CASNKAPGTEAFF. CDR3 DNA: TGTGCCAGCAATAAAGCCCCGGGGACTGAAGCTTTCTTT.

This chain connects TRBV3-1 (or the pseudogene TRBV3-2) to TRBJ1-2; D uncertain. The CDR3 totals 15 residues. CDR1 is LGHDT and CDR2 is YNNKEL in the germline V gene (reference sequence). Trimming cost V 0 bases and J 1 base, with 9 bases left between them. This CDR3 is CASSQDLAVNYGYTF. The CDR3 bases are TGTGCCAGCAGCCAAGATCTAGCGGTTAACTATGGCTACACCTTC.

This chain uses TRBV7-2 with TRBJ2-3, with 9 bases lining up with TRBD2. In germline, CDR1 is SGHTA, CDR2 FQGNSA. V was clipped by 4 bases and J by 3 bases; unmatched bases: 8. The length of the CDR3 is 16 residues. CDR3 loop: CASSSTLAGRTDTQYF. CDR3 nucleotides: TGTGCCAGCAGCTCTACCCTAGCGGGGAGAACAGATACGCAGTATTTT. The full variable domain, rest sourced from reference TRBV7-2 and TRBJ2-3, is GAGVSQSPSNKVTEKGKDVELRCDPISGHTALYWYRQSLGQGLEFLIYFQGNSAPDKSGLPSDRFSAERTGGSVSTLTIQRTQQEDSAVYLCASSSTLAGRTDTQYFGPGTRLTVL.